This is a list of T cell receptor beta chains from one sample in a study of blood T cell repertoires in COVID-19. The protocol was immunoSEQ multiplex PCR, while the TCRdb copy is restricted to in-frame clones and leaves out a portion. The sample lists about 170,000 clones; under 90% were seen once. The specimen sequenced was peripheral blood. The receptors shown here come from a woman in her sixties or seventies with COVID-19, enrolled during active disease. Both conserved end residues are part of each CDR3. D genes are given only for firm matches. Not every row has a clone size; where given, it reads once, few, many or a size class.

j_call: TRBJ1-6
clone_size: -
v_call: TRBV5-1
d_call: -
cdr3_nt: TGCGCCAGCAGCTTGGACGGCGGGAGTTCACCCCTCCACTTT
cdr3_aa: CASSLDGGSSPLHF

j_call: TRBJ2-3
clone_size: -
v_call: TRBV2
d_call: -
cdr3_nt: TGTGCCAGCAGTTCGACAACCCCAACAGATACGCAGTATTTT
cdr3_aa: CASSSTTPTDTQYF

j_call: TRBJ1-1
clone_size: -
v_call: TRBV19
d_call: -
cdr3_nt: TGTGCCAGTAGTGGCACCGATTCGCCCATGAACACTGAAGCTTTCTTT
cdr3_aa: CASSGTDSPMNTEAFF

j_call: TRBJ2-5
clone_size: -
v_call: TRBV3-1/TRBV3-2
d_call: TRBD2
cdr3_nt: TGTGCCAGCAGCCAAAATTTCGGACTAGCGGATCAAGAGACCCAGTACTTC
cdr3_aa: CASSQNFGLADQETQYF

j_call: TRBJ2-1
clone_size: -
v_call: TRBV5-1
d_call: -
cdr3_nt: TGCGCCAGCAGCTTGGGAACTCTAGCGGAGGGGACAAATGAGCAGTTCTTC
cdr3_aa: CASSLGTLAEGTNEQFF

j_call: TRBJ2-5
clone_size: -
v_call: TRBV28
d_call: -
cdr3_nt: TGTGCCAGCAGTTTCAGGGAGACCCAGTACTTC
cdr3_aa: CASSFRETQYF

j_call: TRBJ2-5
clone_size: many
v_call: TRBV5-1
d_call: TRBD2
cdr3_nt: TGCGCCAGCAGCCCGGGCGGGAGCAAGGAGACCCAGTACTTC
cdr3_aa: CASSPGGSKETQYF

j_call: TRBJ1-2
clone_size: -
v_call: TRBV5-4
d_call: TRBD1
cdr3_nt: TGTGCCAGCAGCCCGGGGGGACAGGAATACTATGGCTACACCTTC
cdr3_aa: CASSPGGQEYYGYTF

j_call: TRBJ2-3
clone_size: -
v_call: TRBV11-2
d_call: TRBD2
cdr3_nt: TGTGCCAGCAGCTCTAGCGGGTTGGGGTCAGATACGCAGTATTTT
cdr3_aa: CASSSSGLGSDTQYF

j_call: TRBJ1-6
clone_size: many
v_call: TRBV30
d_call: TRBD1
cdr3_nt: TGTGCCTGGAGCTCGGGACAGGATAATTCACCCCTCCACTTT
cdr3_aa: CAWSSGQDNSPLHF

j_call: TRBJ1-4
clone_size: once
v_call: TRBV21-1
d_call: -
cdr3_nt: TGTGCCAGCAGCAAACTGGCTCACGAGGATGAAAAACTGTTTTTT
cdr3_aa: CASSKLAHEDEKLFF

j_call: TRBJ2-7
clone_size: once
v_call: TRBV6-5
d_call: -
cdr3_nt: TGTGCCAGCAGTTACGCATCTAGCGCTATATCCTACGAGCAGTACTTC
cdr3_aa: CASSYASSAISYEQYF

j_call: TRBJ2-7
clone_size: -
v_call: TRBV7-9
d_call: TRBD2
cdr3_nt: TGTGCCAGCAGCTTAGTTACAACTAGCGGTGCCTACGAGCAGTACTTC
cdr3_aa: CASSLVTTSGAYEQYF

j_call: TRBJ2-1
clone_size: -
v_call: TRBV13
d_call: -
cdr3_nt: TGTGCCAGCAGCTTCCTCTCCCTAGGGGTTGAGCAGTTCTTC
cdr3_aa: CASSFLSLGVEQFF

j_call: TRBJ1-2
clone_size: few
v_call: TRBV6-2/TRBV6-3
d_call: -
cdr3_nt: TGTGCCAGCAGTCCAGGGGCTAACTATGGCTACACCTTC
cdr3_aa: CASSPGANYGYTF

j_call: TRBJ1-1
clone_size: -
v_call: TRBV14
d_call: -
cdr3_nt: TGTGCCAGCAGCTTTGGAGCAGGGCGCTCTGAAGCTTTCTTT
cdr3_aa: CASSFGAGRSEAFF

j_call: TRBJ1-2
clone_size: -
v_call: TRBV6-1
d_call: -
cdr3_nt: TGTGCCAGCAGTGAATGGCGGGGACGGATAAACTATGGCTACACCTTC
cdr3_aa: CASSEWRGRINYGYTF

j_call: TRBJ1-5
clone_size: -
v_call: TRBV10-2
d_call: TRBD1
cdr3_nt: TGCGCCAGCACTATGGACAGGGGGCGTCAGCCCCAGCATTTT
cdr3_aa: CASTMDRGRQPQHF

j_call: TRBJ2-5
clone_size: -
v_call: TRBV18
d_call: -
cdr3_nt: TGTGCCAGCTCACCACTTCGCCAAGAGACCCAGTACTTC
cdr3_aa: CASSPLRQETQYF

j_call: TRBJ1-5
clone_size: -
v_call: TRBV19
d_call: -
cdr3_nt: TGTGCCAGTAGTACTTGGCAGGTCTATAGCAATCAGCCCCAGCATTTT
cdr3_aa: CASSTWQVYSNQPQHF

j_call: TRBJ1-6
clone_size: -
v_call: TRBV2
d_call: -
cdr3_nt: TGTGCCAGTAGTAACGGCTATAATTCACCCCTCCACTTT
cdr3_aa: CASSNGYNSPLHF

j_call: TRBJ2-1
clone_size: once
v_call: TRBV11-2
d_call: TRBD1
cdr3_nt: TGTGCCAGCAGGGACAGGGGAATTTACAATGAGCAGTTCTTC
cdr3_aa: CASRDRGIYNEQFF

j_call: TRBJ2-3
clone_size: -
v_call: TRBV15
d_call: -
cdr3_nt: TGTGCCACCAGCATCACAGGGAGCACAGATACGCAGTATTTT
cdr3_aa: CATSITGSTDTQYF

j_call: TRBJ2-5
clone_size: -
v_call: TRBV6-1
d_call: TRBD2
cdr3_nt: TGTGCCAGCAGTGCCCCAGGACTAGCGGGGGGGCTAGAGACCCAGTACTTC
cdr3_aa: CASSAPGLAGGLETQYF

j_call: TRBJ2-7
clone_size: -
v_call: TRBV11-3
d_call: TRBD2
cdr3_nt: TGTGCCAGCAGCTCGGGGGGGAGCTACGAGCAGTACTTC
cdr3_aa: CASSSGGSYEQYF

j_call: TRBJ1-2
clone_size: once
v_call: TRBV6-5
d_call: -
cdr3_nt: TGTGCCGCCTCGGAGGGCGGCTATGGCTACACCTTC
cdr3_aa: CAASEGGYGYTF

j_call: TRBJ1-4
clone_size: -
v_call: TRBV19
d_call: -
cdr3_nt: TGTGCCAGTAGTAGGGGGGGCGTCGGTAGAATGGATGAAAAACTGTTTTTT
cdr3_aa: CASSRGGVGRMDEKLFF

j_call: TRBJ1-5
clone_size: few
v_call: TRBV19
d_call: -
cdr3_nt: TGTGCCAGTAGTATTGTCGGTAGCAATCAGCCCCAGCATTTT
cdr3_aa: CASSIVGSNQPQHF

j_call: TRBJ1-3
clone_size: -
v_call: TRBV28
d_call: -
cdr3_nt: TGTGCCAGCAGTTTAAGAGGGTCTGGAAACACCATATATTTT
cdr3_aa: CASSLRGSGNTIYF

j_call: TRBJ2-7
clone_size: -
v_call: TRBV28
d_call: TRBD1
cdr3_nt: TGTGCCAGCAGCTCCCCAGGCGCATCCCGGGACAGGGGAACAAGCTCCTACGAGCAGTACTTC
cdr3_aa: CASSSPGASRDRGTSSYEQYF

j_call: TRBJ1-1
clone_size: once
v_call: TRBV6-5
d_call: TRBD1
cdr3_nt: TGTGCCAGCAGGTTCGACAGGGGGTCGCCTGAAGCTTTCTTT
cdr3_aa: CASRFDRGSPEAFF

j_call: TRBJ2-5
clone_size: once
v_call: TRBV9
d_call: -
cdr3_nt: TGTGCCAGCAGCATGACAGGTCAAGAGACCCAGTACTTC
cdr3_aa: CASSMTGQETQYF

j_call: TRBJ1-5
clone_size: -
v_call: TRBV2
d_call: TRBD1
cdr3_nt: TGTGCCAGCAGGCCGACAGGGGAAAACCAGCCCCAGCATTTT
cdr3_aa: CASRPTGENQPQHF

j_call: TRBJ1-3
clone_size: -
v_call: TRBV7-2
d_call: TRBD1
cdr3_nt: TGTGCCAGCAGCATTATCAGGGGGTCTGGAAACACCATATATTTT
cdr3_aa: CASSIIRGSGNTIYF

j_call: TRBJ2-2
clone_size: once
v_call: TRBV2
d_call: TRBD1
cdr3_nt: TGTGCCAGCAGTGCTCCACAGGGGGCCTCCCCGAACACCGGGGAGCTGTTTTTT
cdr3_aa: CASSAPQGASPNTGELFF

j_call: TRBJ2-3
clone_size: -
v_call: TRBV9
d_call: -
cdr3_nt: TGTGCCAGCAGCGCGAGACAGCGCTTCACAGATACGCAGTATTTT
cdr3_aa: CASSARQRFTDTQYF

j_call: TRBJ1-1
clone_size: -
v_call: TRBV7-2
d_call: TRBD1
cdr3_nt: TGTGCCAGCAGTTCCACAGGGGTGAACACTGAAGCTTTCTTT
cdr3_aa: CASSSTGVNTEAFF

j_call: TRBJ1-5
clone_size: -
v_call: TRBV2
d_call: -
cdr3_nt: TGTGCCAGCAGTACAGACAGCAGCAATCAGCCCCAGCATTTT
cdr3_aa: CASSTDSSNQPQHF

j_call: TRBJ1-2
clone_size: few
v_call: TRBV11-2
d_call: TRBD1
cdr3_nt: TGTGCCAGCAGCTTAGGGACAGGACTAATGAACTATGGCTACACCTTC
cdr3_aa: CASSLGTGLMNYGYTF

j_call: TRBJ1-5
clone_size: -
v_call: TRBV7-8
d_call: -
cdr3_nt: TGTGCCAGCAGCTTTCCGGAGAATCAGCCCCAGCATTTT
cdr3_aa: CASSFPENQPQHF

j_call: TRBJ2-5
clone_size: -
v_call: TRBV15
d_call: -
cdr3_nt: TGTGCCACCAGCAGAGACGGTCAAGAGACCCAGTACTTC
cdr3_aa: CATSRDGQETQYF

j_call: TRBJ1-1
clone_size: few
v_call: TRBV7-3
d_call: -
cdr3_nt: TGTGCCAGCAGCTCAAACGGAGTTAACACTGAAGCTTTCTTT
cdr3_aa: CASSSNGVNTEAFF

j_call: TRBJ1-4
clone_size: -
v_call: TRBV6-5
d_call: -
cdr3_nt: TGTGCCAGCCTCGAAGGAGTATCTAATGAAAAACTGTTTTTT
cdr3_aa: CASLEGVSNEKLFF

j_call: TRBJ1-5
clone_size: -
v_call: TRBV6-5
d_call: TRBD1
cdr3_nt: TGTGCCAGCAGCAGTGGACAGGGACCTAATCAGCCCCAGCATTTT
cdr3_aa: CASSSGQGPNQPQHF

j_call: TRBJ1-6
clone_size: -
v_call: TRBV2
d_call: -
cdr3_nt: TGTGCCGGGGGGAGAGTGGGCTTGGGTTCACCCCTCCACTTT
cdr3_aa: CAGGRVGLGSPLHF

j_call: TRBJ1-1
clone_size: -
v_call: TRBV3-1/TRBV3-2
d_call: -
cdr3_nt: TGTGCCAGCAGCCGACTCGGGGGGGACACTGAAGCTTTCTTT
cdr3_aa: CASSRLGGDTEAFF

j_call: TRBJ1-1
clone_size: -
v_call: TRBV19
d_call: TRBD1
cdr3_nt: TGTGCCAGTAGTATTCCTGGACAGGGAAAGGCTGAAGCTTTCTTT
cdr3_aa: CASSIPGQGKAEAFF

j_call: TRBJ1-2
clone_size: -
v_call: TRBV28
d_call: TRBD1
cdr3_nt: TGTGCCAGCACCGAGGGGGCGAACTATGGCTACACCTTC
cdr3_aa: CASTEGANYGYTF

j_call: TRBJ2-1
clone_size: -
v_call: TRBV28
d_call: TRBD2
cdr3_nt: TGTGCGTCGGGACTAGCGGGAGTGGAGCAGTTCTTC
cdr3_aa: CASGLAGVEQFF

j_call: TRBJ1-2
clone_size: -
v_call: TRBV19
d_call: TRBD1
cdr3_nt: TGTGCCAGTGCGCCGGGACAGGGGATAGGGTATGGCTACACCTTC
cdr3_aa: CASAPGQGIGYGYTF

j_call: TRBJ2-5
clone_size: -
v_call: TRBV24-1
d_call: TRBD1
cdr3_nt: TGTGCCACCAGTGCTCCGGGACAGTTCCAAGAGACCCAGTACTTC
cdr3_aa: CATSAPGQFQETQYF